This is a list of T cell receptor beta chains from one sample in a study of response to subunit inactivated influenza vaccine. TCRdb reprocessed the RT-PCR reads with MiXCR, giving one entry per CDR3 protein. The sample contains approximately 500,000 distinct CDR3 sequences, 10% to 15% of which appear only once. This sample comprised PBMCs from blood, obtained 45 days after vaccination. These receptors all come from a man between 45 and 60 years old who received an inactivated influenza vaccine. Both conserved end residues are part of each CDR3. The D gene is left open where the match is weak. Clone size, where shown, is once, few, many, or a class for clones that have expanded.

j_call,d_call,cdr3_length,v_call,clone_size,cdr3_aa,cdr3_nt
TRBJ1-1,TRBD1,13,TRBV20-1,.,CSCGQGENTEAFF,TGCAGTTGCGGACAGGGGGAGAACACTGAAGCTTTCTTT
TRBJ2-3,.,15,TRBV5-1,many,CASSLDSTSTDTQYF,TGCGCCAGCAGCTTGGACTCAACTAGCACAGATACGCAGTATTTT
TRBJ2-7,.,11,TRBV6-2/TRBV6-3,many,CASARLYEQYF,TGTGCCAGCGCCCGCCTTTACGAGCAGTACTTC
TRBJ2-1,.,13,TRBV20-1,many,CSARAVGYNEQFF,TGCAGTGCCAGGGCCGTGGGGTACAATGAGCAGTTCTTC
TRBJ2-5,TRBD2,14,TRBV12-3/TRBV12-4,few,CASSWAGGGETQYF,TGTGCCAGCAGTTGGGCGGGAGGGGGAGAGACCCAGTACTTC
TRBJ2-1,TRBD2,15,TRBV12-3/TRBV12-4,.,CASRSRDYSVNEQFF,TGTGCCAGCAGGTCCCGGGACTACTCTGTGAATGAGCAGTTCTTC
TRBJ2-1,.,13,TRBV20-1,.,CSARTGGHNEQFF,TGCAGTGCTAGGACAGGTGGGCACAATGAGCAGTTCTTC
TRBJ2-1,.,14,TRBV5-6,few,CASSLLDPDNEQFF,TGTGCCAGCAGCCTTCTGGACCCAGACAATGAGCAGTTCTTC
TRBJ1-1,.,17,TRBV4-1,.,CASSQGPWLRDHTEAFF,TGCGCCAGCAGCCAAGGTCCATGGCTAAGGGATCACACTGAAGCTTTCTTT
TRBJ1-5,TRBD1,15,TRBV20-1,few,CSATRQGFSFQPQHF,TGCAGTGCTACCCGACAGGGCTTTTCCTTTCAGCCCCAGCATTTT
TRBJ2-7,TRBD1,17,TRBV20-1,many,CSALSSKTGGVSYEQYF,TGCAGTGCTCTCAGCTCTAAGACAGGGGGCGTCTCCTACGAGCAGTACTTC
TRBJ2-7,.,15,TRBV10-3,many,CAISPGSPYSYEQYF,TGTGCCATCAGTCCCGGGAGCCCGTACTCCTACGAGCAGTACTTC
TRBJ2-2,TRBD1,16,TRBV28,.,CATRQDRPTNTGELFF,TGTGCCACACGACAGGACAGGCCTACGAACACCGGGGAGCTGTTTTTT
TRBJ2-2,TRBD1,14,TRBV29-1,many,CSAIGQGHTGELFF,TGCAGCGCCATCGGACAGGGCCACACCGGGGAGCTGTTTTTT
TRBJ2-3,.,11,TRBV24-1,few,CATSTTDTQYF,TGTGCCACCAGTACCACAGATACGCAGTATTTT
TRBJ1-5,.,13,TRBV5-1,few,CASRLYSNQPQHF,TGCGCCAGCAGGCTCTATAGCAATCAGCCCCAGCATTTT
TRBJ2-5,.,14,TRBV7-2,.,CASSLWQGKGTQYF,TGTGCCAGCAGCTTATGGCAAGGGAAGGGGACCCAGTACTTC
TRBJ2-7,TRBD1,15,TRBV7-7,few,CASSLGPGQGEEQYF,TGTGCTAGCAGCTTAGGACCGGGACAGGGTGAAGAGCAGTACTTC
TRBJ2-2,TRBD2,18,TRBV18,few,CASSLRTSGDSNTGELFF,TGTGCCAGCTCACTACGGACTAGCGGGGATTCCAACACCGGGGAGCTGTTTTTT
TRBJ2-1,TRBD2,17,TRBV6-1,.,CASWPGLAGGSYNEQFF,TGTGCCAGCTGGCCGGGGCTAGCGGGGGGCTCCTACAATGAGCAGTTCTTC
TRBJ2-1,.,16,TRBV14,few,CASSQDLGGWGNEQFF,TGTGCCAGCAGCCAAGATCTTGGAGGCTGGGGCAATGAGCAGTTCTTC
TRBJ2-7,.,14,TRBV28,few,CASSLSWVAYEQYF,TGTGCCAGCAGTTTATCGTGGGTTGCCTACGAGCAGTACTTC
TRBJ2-3,.,18,TRBV7-3,.,CASSLSSLQGTSTDTQYF,TGTGCCAGCAGCTTATCTAGCCTACAGGGTACCAGCACAGATACGCAGTATTTT
TRBJ1-1,TRBD1,14,TRBV7-2,few,CASSPIQGTTEAFF,TGTGCCAGCAGCCCAATACAGGGGACCACTGAAGCTTTCTTT
TRBJ1-6,.,14,TRBV6-2/TRBV6-3,.,CASTRGSSNSPLHF,TGTGCCAGCACGCGGGGTTCGTCTAATTCACCCCTCCACTTT
TRBJ1-1,.,14,TRBV12-3/TRBV12-4,.,CASSLITMNTEAFF,TGTGCCAGCAGTTTGATAACCATGAACACTGAAGCTTTCTTT
TRBJ2-2,.,13,TRBV12-3/TRBV12-4,many,CASSRQVSGELFF,TGTGCCAGCAGCAGACAGGTTTCCGGGGAGCTGTTTTTT
TRBJ2-2,.,14,TRBV3-1,many,CASSRGDESGELFF,TGTGCCAGCAGCCGGGGGGACGAGTCCGGGGAGCTGTTTTTT
TRBJ2-5,TRBD2,11,TRBV20-1,.,CLAGAQETQYF,TGCTTAGCGGGAGCCCAAGAGACCCAGTACTTC